The clone carrying this TCR beta chain was counted only a few times. The target antigen is unknown. The sample originates from a study of blood T cells in healthy people across ages. The authors drew about 9.9 milliliters of peripheral blood from each donor. Findings of the study overall: Unsorted PBMCs blocked a conclusive comparison of naive and antigen-experienced cells.

The use of a sample-barcoded 5' primer and a J-beta primer mix characterized a second PCR of about 7 to 12 cycles. Each of the cDNA molecules was tagged by a template-switch adaptor with 12 random nucleotides. From the 5' RACE reads, TCRdb called clonotypes with MiXCR, one entry per CDR3 protein. This repertoire shows 650,000 to 1,000,000 distinct CDR3 sequences, around 50% found once; its top ten account for 15% to 20%. Germline lookup yields CDR1 WNHNN and CDR2 SYGVQD (reference sequence). Trimming cost V 4 bases and J 3 bases, with 8 bases left between them. The CDR3 covers 13 residues. The clonotype originates from a man older than 75 in good health. J is TRBJ2-3 and V is TRBV10-1; D gene ambiguous. Sequenced material: blood. The CDR3 sequence is CASSGKRTDTQYF. CDR3 coding DNA: TGCGCCAGCAGTGGTAAGAGGACAGATACGCAGTATTTT.